Sequencing of this T cell receptor (beta chain) was carried out in a study of T cell repertoires in ileal Crohn's disease. Study results and caveats: Compared with non-smokers, active smokers at surgery showed more clonal expansions. Endoscopic recurrence occurred in every patient whose clonality exceeded 26.8%.

The CDR3 is 13 residues long. The germline gives CDR1 SGHTA, CDR2 FQGNSA. This clone was seen only a few times. Its matching antigen is unknown. Produced via immunoSEQ multiplex PCR; TCRdb's table is partial and in-frame only. This sample has about 17,000 clones; roughly 83% occur once, and the top ten carry 9% to 12%. Sequencing used ileal tissue. The TCR was taken from an adult with Crohn's disease. The V gene is TRBV7-2, the J gene TRBJ2-5; D gene ambiguous. The DNA end is more similar to TRBJ2-7, so the J call may be wrong. CDR3 nucleotide sequence: TGTGCCAGCAGCTTAAGTTACTCCTACGAGCAGTACTTC. Residues: CASSLSYSYEQYF.